These 11 T cell receptor beta chains originate from one sample sequenced in a study of T cells after yellow fever vaccination. TCRdb re-analysed the 5' RACE reads in MiXCR, keeping a single row per CDR3 protein. The table shows under 500,000 distinct CDR3 sequences, with under 20% occurring only once. The input for sequencing was PBMCs, taken before the yellow fever booster vaccination. The origin of the receptors is a man aged 18 to 29 who received the YFV17D yellow fever vaccine.

J is TRBJ2-2 and V is TRBV5-5, with 8 bases identical to TRBD1. The CDR3 has 18 amino acids. Germline V CDR1 and CDR2: SGHKS, YYEKEE (reference sequence). V lost 3 bases to trimming and J lost 3 bases; unmatched junction nucleotides: 13. Written as DNA, the CDR3 is TGTGCCAGCAGCTCGTCGGTCATGGGACAGGCGTACACCGGGGAGCTGTTTTTT. It yields the protein CASSSSVMGQAYTGELFF.

This clonotype has a handful of counts. The J gene is TRBJ2-4, the V gene TRBV20-1, with TRBD2 as a possible D gene (5 bases). The CDR3 consists of 14 residues. CDR1 is DFQATT and CDR2 is SNEGSKA in the germline V gene (reference sequence). V lost 4 bases and J lost 7, with 17 bases in between. This CDR3 is CSATVENRGNIQYF. The CDR3 DNA reads TGCAGTGCTACAGTTGAGAACCGAGGGAACATTCAGTACTTC.

This clonotype was recorded a few times. The chain uses TRBV3-1 and TRBJ1-5; D uncertain. CDR1 and CDR2 (germline): LGHDT, YNNKEL (reference sequence). Trimming left V 0 bases short and J 7 bases short, with 13 bases between. The CDR3 length is 15 residues. DNA for the CDR3: TGTGCCAGCAGCCAAGATGAAGGGTTACAGCAGCCCCAGCATTTT. As protein: CASSQDEGLQQPQHF.

The J gene is TRBJ2-7, the V gene TRBV7-2, with 10 bases identical to TRBD1. J lost 3 bases, V lost 5 bases, and 4 bases had no gene match. Germline V lookup: CDR1 SGHTA, CDR2 FQGNSA. The CDR3 is made up of 14 amino acids. The CDR3 loop reads CASSPRTGGYEQYF. The DNA for the CDR3 is TGTGCCAGCAGCCCGAGGACAGGGGGCTACGAGCAGTACTTC.

The V gene is TRBV12-3 or TRBV12-4, the J gene TRBJ2-2; 7 bases fit TRBD1. The CDR3 contains 16 residues. The junction had 6 bases not matched to a gene; V was cut back by 4 bases and J by 1 base. The CDR3 DNA reads TGTGCCAGCAGTTCAATACAGGGGCTGAACACCGGGGAGCTGTTTTTT. This gives the protein CASSSIQGLNTGELFF.

In this sample, this clonotype turned up once. CDR3 in amino acids: CASSKTGPSPGIVYEQYF. In nucleotides, the CDR3 is TGTGCCAGCTCCAAAACCGGGCCATCCCCGGGGATAGTTTACGAGCAGTACTTC. The chain joins TRBV18 to TRBJ2-7; maybe TRBD2 (5 bases). Germline CDR1 reads KGHSH; CDR2 reads LQKENI. This CDR3 spans 18 amino acids. V was pared by 6 bases and J by 4 bases, with 28 bases between.

This clonotype was observed a handful of times. V is TRBV9 and J is TRBJ2-1; no definite D call. Germline CDR1 and CDR2: SGDLS and YYNGEE. Trimming removed 2 bases at V and 3 bases at J, with 9 bases between. The CDR3 has 14 residues. This CDR3 reads CASSVATFYNEQFF. CDR3 DNA: TGTGCCAGCAGCGTTGCTACTTTCTACAATGAGCAGTTCTTC.

The chain links TRBV18 to TRBJ1-1; D gene unclear. The V end lost 2 bases, the J end lost 11 bases, and 18 bases lay between the germline ends. Per germline, CDR1 KGHSH and CDR2 LQKENI. CDR3 length: 14 residues. This chain's CDR3 is CASSPSTADVGAFF. CDR3 in DNA: TGTGCCAGCTCACCATCAACTGCCGACGTCGGGGCTTTCTTT. Combining the CDR3 with reference TRBV18 and TRBJ1-1 gives the whole variable domain NAGVMQNPRHLVRRRGQEARLRCSPMKGHSHVYWYRQLPEEGLKFMVYLQKENIIDESGMPKERFSAEFPKEGPSILRIQQVVRGDSAAYFCASSPSTADVGAFFGQGTRLTVV.

This chain joins TRBV5-1 and TRBJ1-1, with a possible D match to TRBD1 (6 bases). This CDR3 has 14 residues. Germline V gene sequence: CDR1 SGHRS, CDR2 YFSETQ. V dropped 4 bases and J dropped 2 bases, with 12 bases sitting between them. Here the CDR3 reads CASSRWTDNTEAFF. The CDR3 DNA reads as TGCGCCAGCAGCAGGTGGACAGACAACACTGAAGCTTTCTTT.

This clonotype was counted only a few times. The chain links TRBV20-1 to TRBJ2-7; D may match TRBD1 or TRBD2 (5 bases each). Per the germline V gene, CDR1 is DFQATT and CDR2 is SNEGSKA (reference sequence). The V end was cut by 3 bases, the J end by 7 bases, with 16 bases between. This CDR3 contains 13 residues. The DNA for the CDR3 is TGCAGTGCTAGCTCTCCCGGGACGCAAGAGCAGTACTTC. Encoded protein: CSASSPGTQEQYF.

The chain recombines TRBV27 with TRBJ2-3; 8 bases align to TRBD2. Germline loops: CDR1 MNHEY, CDR2 SMNVEV (reference sequence). The CDR3 is 16 residues long. The junction had 17 bases not matched to a gene; V was cut back by 5 bases and J by 10 bases. CDR3 bases: TGTGCCAGCAGTCCTCGGGGTAGCGGGGACCTATCTTCGCAGTATTTT. Translating gives CASSPRGSGDLSSQYF.